This entry concerns a single TCR beta chain. Its antigen specificity is not known. Qualities for individual bases were not recorded, and no much larger clone is one base off. In light of the paper, this sample's treatment or condition label describes: allogeneic hematopoietic cell transplantation with graft depleted of TCRalphabeta T cells and CD19 B cells. The transplant recipients were children given TCRalphabeta/CD19-depleted allogeneic hematopoietic cell grafts. The library relied on PCR. Sequencing was carried out with an Illumina HiSeq 2500. Molecular barcoding was employed in the preparation of TCR libraries, with unique molecular identifiers being used to normalize TCRbeta repertoire quantification. The public reads were quality trimmed at Q25 with fastp and then assembled into clones with MiXCR by TCRdb, keeping productive beta chains. Entries that share a CDR3 protein sequence are merged under the most common genes and DNA. Here the sample has approximately 490,000 distinct CDR3 sequences; about 10% occur a single time. The ten biggest clones cover 2% to 2.5% of the sample.

Taken from cysteine to phenylalanine, the CDR3 has 15 residues. Just CDR3 DNA is preserved here, 45 bases in frame from base 1. At the junction V is shortened by 4 bases and J by 1 base; bases outside the gene matches: 8. The germline V gene (reference sequence) gives CDR1 as DFQATT and CDR2 as SNEGSKA. This sample stems from a study of T-cell reconstitution after alpha-beta-depleted transplantation in children (TCRdb year 2016). About the full investigation: T-cell immune reconstitution after TCRalphabeta/CD19-depleted allogeneic hematopoietic cell transplantation in children was quantitatively tracked in the study by means of TCR repertoire profiling.

The paper's findings and limits, for the study overall: Apparently early alphabetaT-cell count recovery about two months after transplant reportedly relied on only several hundred rapidly expanded clones derived from non-depleted graft cells. The high TCRbeta diversity at day 60 in some patients was ascribed to recipient T cells and intrathymic progenitors that had survived conditioning. Over the following months the frequencies of hyperexpanded clones went down, and after one year T-cell counts and TCRbeta diversity were mostly credited to newly produced T cells.

The origin of this receptor is a child under 10 years old with inherited bone marrow failure, due to receive a stem cell transplant. The input for sequencing was PBMCs, taken before TCRalphabeta/CD19-depleted stem cell transplant. The chain employs TRBV20-1 and TRBJ1-1, with 8 junctional bases fitting TRBD1. The CDR3 reads CSAIKSTGANTEAFF. The DNA reads TGCAGTGCTATCAAATCGACAGGGGCGAACACTGAAGCTTTCTTT.